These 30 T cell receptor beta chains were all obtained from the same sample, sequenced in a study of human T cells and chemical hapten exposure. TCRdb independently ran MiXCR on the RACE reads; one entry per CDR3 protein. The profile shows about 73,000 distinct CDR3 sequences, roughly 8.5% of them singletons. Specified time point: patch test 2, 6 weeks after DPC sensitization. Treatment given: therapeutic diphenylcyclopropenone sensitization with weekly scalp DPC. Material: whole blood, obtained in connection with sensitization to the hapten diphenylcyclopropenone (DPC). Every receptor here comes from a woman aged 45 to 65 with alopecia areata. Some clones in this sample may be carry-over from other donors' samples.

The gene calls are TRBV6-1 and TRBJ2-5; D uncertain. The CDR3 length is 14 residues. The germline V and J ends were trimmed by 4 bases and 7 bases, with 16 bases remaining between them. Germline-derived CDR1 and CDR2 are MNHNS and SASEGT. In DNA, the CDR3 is TGTGCCAGCAGTGGAGAGCCCCAAGCTGGGACCCAGTACTTC. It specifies CASSGEPQAGTQYF.

CDR3 sequence reads: CAWRAGGAYEQFF. For the CDR3, the DNA is TGTGCCTGGAGAGCGGGAGGAGCCTATGAGCAGTTCTTC. The J gene is TRBJ2-1, the V gene TRBV30; 9 bases agree with TRBD2. The germline CDR1 and CDR2 sequences are GTSNPN and SVGIG (reference sequence). After removal of 3 bases from V and 8 bases from J, the junction contained 5 bases not matched to a gene. This CDR3 has 13 amino acids.

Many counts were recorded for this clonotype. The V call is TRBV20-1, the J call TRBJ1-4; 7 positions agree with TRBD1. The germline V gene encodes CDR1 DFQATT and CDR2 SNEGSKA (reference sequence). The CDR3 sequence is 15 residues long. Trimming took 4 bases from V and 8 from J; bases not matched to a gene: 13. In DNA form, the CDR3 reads TGCAGTGCTATTCCCTTATTACAGGGGACCGAAAAACTGTTTTTT. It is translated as CSAIPLLQGTEKLFF.

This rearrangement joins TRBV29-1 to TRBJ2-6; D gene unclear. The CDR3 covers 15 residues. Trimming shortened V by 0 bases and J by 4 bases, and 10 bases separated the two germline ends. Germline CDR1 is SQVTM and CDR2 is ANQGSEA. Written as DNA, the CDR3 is TGCAGCGTTGAAGAGGCGGTAACAGGGGCCAACGTCCTGACTTTC. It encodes CSVEEAVTGANVLTF. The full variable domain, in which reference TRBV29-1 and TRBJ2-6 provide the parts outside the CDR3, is SAVISQKPSRDICQRGTSLTIQCQVDSQVTMMFWYRQQPGQSLTLIATANQGSEATYESGFVIDKFPISRPNLTFSTLTVSNMSPEDSSIYLCSVEEAVTGANVLTFGAGSRLTVL.

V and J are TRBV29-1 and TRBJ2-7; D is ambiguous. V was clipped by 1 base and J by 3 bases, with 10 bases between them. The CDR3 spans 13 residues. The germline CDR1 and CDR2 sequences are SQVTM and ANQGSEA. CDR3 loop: CSVEGASFYEQYF. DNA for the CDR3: TGCAGCGTTGAAGGGGCATCGTTCTACGAGCAGTACTTC.

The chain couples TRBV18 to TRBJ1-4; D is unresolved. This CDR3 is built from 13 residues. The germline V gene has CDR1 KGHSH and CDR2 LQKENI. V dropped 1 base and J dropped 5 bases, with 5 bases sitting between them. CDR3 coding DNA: TGTGCCAGCTCACCACTGGGGAATGAAAAACTGTTTTTT. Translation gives CASSPLGNEKLFF.

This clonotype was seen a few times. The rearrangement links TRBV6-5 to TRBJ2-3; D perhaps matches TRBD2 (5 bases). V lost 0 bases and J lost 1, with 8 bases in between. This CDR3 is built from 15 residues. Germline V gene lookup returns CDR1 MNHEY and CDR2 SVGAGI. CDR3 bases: TGTGCCAGCAGTTACTCGAACGGGGGCACAGATACGCAGTATTTT. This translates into CASSYSNGGTDTQYF.

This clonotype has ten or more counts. The CDR3: CSAPAPLLADTQYF. The CDR3 DNA reads as TGCAGTGCTCCTGCCCCCCTGTTAGCAGATACGCAGTATTTT. This sequence joins TRBV20-1 and TRBJ2-3; D unclear. The germline V gene encodes CDR1 DFQATT and CDR2 SNEGSKA (reference sequence). V lost 5 bases and J 4 bases, leaving 16 bases between the germline ends. CDR3 length: 14 residues.

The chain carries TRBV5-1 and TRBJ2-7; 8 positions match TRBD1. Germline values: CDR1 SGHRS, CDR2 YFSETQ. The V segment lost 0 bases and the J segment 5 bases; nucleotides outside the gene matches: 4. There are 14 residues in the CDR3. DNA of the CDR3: TGCGCCAGCAGCTTGGTTGCAGGGGGCAACGAGCAGTACTTC. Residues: CASSLVAGGNEQYF.

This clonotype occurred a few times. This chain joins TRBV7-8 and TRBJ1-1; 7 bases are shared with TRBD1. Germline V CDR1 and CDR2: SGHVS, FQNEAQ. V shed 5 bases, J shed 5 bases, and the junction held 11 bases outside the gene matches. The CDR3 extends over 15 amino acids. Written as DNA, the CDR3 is TGTGCCAGCAGCACTGACAGGGCCCTTCGGACTGAAGCTTTCTTT. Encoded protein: CASSTDRALRTEAFF.

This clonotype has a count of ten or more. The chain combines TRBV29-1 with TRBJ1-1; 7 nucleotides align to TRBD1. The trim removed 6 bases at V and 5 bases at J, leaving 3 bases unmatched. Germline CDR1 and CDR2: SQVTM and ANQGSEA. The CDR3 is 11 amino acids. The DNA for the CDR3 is TGCAGCGTGAGCAGGGGGACTGAAGCTTTCTTT. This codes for CSVSRGTEAFF.

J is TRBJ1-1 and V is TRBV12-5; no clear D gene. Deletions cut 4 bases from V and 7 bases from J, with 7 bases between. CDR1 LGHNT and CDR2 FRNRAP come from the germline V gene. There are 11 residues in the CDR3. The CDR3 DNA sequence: TGTGCTAGTGGTTCTACAGATGAAGCTTTCTTT. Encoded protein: CASGSTDEAFF.

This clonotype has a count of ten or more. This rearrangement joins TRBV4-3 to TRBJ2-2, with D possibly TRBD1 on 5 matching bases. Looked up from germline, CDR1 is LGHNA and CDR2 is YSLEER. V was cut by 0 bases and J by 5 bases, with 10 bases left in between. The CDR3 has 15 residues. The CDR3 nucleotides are TGCGCCAGCAGCCAAGATCAGGGTTGGACCGGGGAGCTGTTTTTT. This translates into CASSQDQGWTGELFF.

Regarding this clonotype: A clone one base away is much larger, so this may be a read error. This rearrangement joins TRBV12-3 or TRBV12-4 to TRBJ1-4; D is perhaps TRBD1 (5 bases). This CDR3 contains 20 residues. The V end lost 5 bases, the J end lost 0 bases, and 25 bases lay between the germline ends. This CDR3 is CASSQTIGGREASTNEKLFF. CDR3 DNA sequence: TGTGCCAGCAGTCAAACGATCGGTGGCAGGGAAGCTTCAACTAATGAAAAACTGTTTTTT.

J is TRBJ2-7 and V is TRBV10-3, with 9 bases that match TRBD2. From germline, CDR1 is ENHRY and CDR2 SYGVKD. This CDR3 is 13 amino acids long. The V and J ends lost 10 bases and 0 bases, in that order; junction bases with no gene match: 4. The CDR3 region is CATTSGDSYEQYF. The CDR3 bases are TGTGCCACGACTAGCGGAGACTCCTACGAGCAGTACTTC.

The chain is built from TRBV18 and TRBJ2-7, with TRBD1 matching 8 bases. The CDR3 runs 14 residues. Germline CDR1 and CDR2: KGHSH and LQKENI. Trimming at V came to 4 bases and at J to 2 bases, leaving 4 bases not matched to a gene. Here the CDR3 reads CASSRGTGTYEQYF. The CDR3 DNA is TGTGCCAGCTCACGAGGGACAGGCACCTACGAGCAGTACTTC.

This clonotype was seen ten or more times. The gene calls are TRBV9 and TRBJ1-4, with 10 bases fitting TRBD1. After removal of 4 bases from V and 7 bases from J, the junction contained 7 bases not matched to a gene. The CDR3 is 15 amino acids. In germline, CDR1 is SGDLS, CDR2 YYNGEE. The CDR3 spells CASSTGQGRGEKLFF. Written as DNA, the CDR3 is TGTGCCAGCAGCACGGGACAGGGGCGAGGTGAAAAACTGTTTTTT.

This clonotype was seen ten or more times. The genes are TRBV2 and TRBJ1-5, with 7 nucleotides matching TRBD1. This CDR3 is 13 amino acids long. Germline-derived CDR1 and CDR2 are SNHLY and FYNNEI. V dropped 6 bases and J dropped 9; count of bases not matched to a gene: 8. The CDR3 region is CASSLGQASPQHF. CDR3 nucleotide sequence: TGTGCCAGCAGCCTTGGACAGGCCTCGCCCCAGCATTTT.

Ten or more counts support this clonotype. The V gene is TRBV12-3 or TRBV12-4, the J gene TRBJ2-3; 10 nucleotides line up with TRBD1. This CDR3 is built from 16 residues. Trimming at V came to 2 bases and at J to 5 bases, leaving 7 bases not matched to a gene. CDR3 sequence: CASSLRTGGVKDTQYF. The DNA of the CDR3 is TGTGCCAGCAGTTTAAGGACAGGGGGGGTTAAAGATACGCAGTATTTT.

CDR3: CSARVGGVADTQYF. The CDR3 DNA reads as TGCAGTGCTAGAGTCGGGGGAGTTGCAGATACGCAGTATTTT. The chain joins TRBV20-1 to TRBJ2-3; D may be TRBD2 (6 bases). The CDR3 contains 14 residues. CDR1 DFQATT and CDR2 SNEGSKA come from the germline V gene (reference sequence). Trimming took 1 base from V and 4 from J, leaving 12 bases between them.

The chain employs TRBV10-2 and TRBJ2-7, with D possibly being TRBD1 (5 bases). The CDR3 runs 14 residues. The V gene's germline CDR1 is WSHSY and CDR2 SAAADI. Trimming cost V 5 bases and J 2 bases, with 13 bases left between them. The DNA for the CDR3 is TGCGCCAGCAGTCCAGATAGGGGAACCTACGAGCAGTACTTC. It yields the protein CASSPDRGTYEQYF.

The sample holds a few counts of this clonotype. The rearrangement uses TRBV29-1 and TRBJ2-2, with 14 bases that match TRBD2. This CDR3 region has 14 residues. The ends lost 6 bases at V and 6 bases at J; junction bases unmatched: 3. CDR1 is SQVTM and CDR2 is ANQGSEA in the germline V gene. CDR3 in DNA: TGCAGCGTCAGGGGACTAGCGGGAGCCGGGGAGCTGTTTTTT. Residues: CSVRGLAGAGELFF.

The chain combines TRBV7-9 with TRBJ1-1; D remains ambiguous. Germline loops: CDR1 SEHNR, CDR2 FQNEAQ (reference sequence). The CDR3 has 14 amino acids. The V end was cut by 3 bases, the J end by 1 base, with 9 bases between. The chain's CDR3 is CASSFYGRNTEAFF. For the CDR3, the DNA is TGTGCCAGCAGCTTCTATGGTCGGAACACTGAAGCTTTCTTT.

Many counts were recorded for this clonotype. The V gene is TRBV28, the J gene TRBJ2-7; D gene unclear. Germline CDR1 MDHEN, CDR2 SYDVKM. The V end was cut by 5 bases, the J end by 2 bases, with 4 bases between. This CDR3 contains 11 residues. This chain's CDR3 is CASSRAYEQYF. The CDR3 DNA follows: TGTGCCAGCAGTCGGGCCTACGAGCAGTACTTC.

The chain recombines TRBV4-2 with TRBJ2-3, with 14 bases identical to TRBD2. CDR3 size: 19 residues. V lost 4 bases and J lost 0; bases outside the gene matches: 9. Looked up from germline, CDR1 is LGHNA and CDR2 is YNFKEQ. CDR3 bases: TGTGCCAGCAGCCTCGACGCCGGGACTAGCGGGAGAAGCACAGATACGCAGTATTTT. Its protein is CASSLDAGTSGRSTDTQYF.

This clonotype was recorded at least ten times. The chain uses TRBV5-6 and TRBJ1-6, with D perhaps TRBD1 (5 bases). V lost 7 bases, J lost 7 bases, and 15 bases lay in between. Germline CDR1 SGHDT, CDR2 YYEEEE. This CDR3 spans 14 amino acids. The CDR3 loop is CASGPGSINSPLHF. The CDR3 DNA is TGTGCCAGCGGGCCAGGGAGTATCAATTCACCCCTCCACTTT.

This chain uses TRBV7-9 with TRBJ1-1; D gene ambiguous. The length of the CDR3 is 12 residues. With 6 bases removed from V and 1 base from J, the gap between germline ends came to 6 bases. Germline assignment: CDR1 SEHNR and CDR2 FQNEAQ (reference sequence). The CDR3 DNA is TGTGCCAGCAGGAGTCAGAACACTGAAGCTTTCTTT. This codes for CASRSQNTEAFF.

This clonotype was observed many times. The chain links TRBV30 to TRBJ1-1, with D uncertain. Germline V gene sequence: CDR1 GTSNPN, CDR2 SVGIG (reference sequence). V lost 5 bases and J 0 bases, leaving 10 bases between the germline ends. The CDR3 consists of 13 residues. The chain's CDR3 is CAWSDGMNTEAFF. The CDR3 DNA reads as TGTGCCTGGTCGGACGGAATGAACACTGAAGCTTTCTTT.

CDR3 region: CASSLDANIQYF. The CDR3, as DNA: TGTGCCAGCAGCTTAGATGCAAACATTCAGTACTTC. The V gene is TRBV7-2, the J gene TRBJ2-4; D not certain. Germline CDR1 is SGHTA and CDR2 is FQGNSA. V lost 1 base and J 6 bases, leaving 4 bases between the germline ends. This CDR3 comprises 12 residues. The full variable domain, rest sourced from reference TRBV7-2 and TRBJ2-4, is GAGVSQSPSNKVTEKGKDVELRCDPISGHTALYWYRQSLGQGLEFLIYFQGNSAPDKSGLPSDRFSAERTGGSVSTLTIQRTQQEDSAVYLCASSLDANIQYFGAGTRLSVL.

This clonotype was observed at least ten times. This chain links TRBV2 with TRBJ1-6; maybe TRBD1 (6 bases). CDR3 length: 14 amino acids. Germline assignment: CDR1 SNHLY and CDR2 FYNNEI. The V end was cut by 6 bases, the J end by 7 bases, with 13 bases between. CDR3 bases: TGTGCCAGCAGCGAGCCCGGGACAAATTCACCCCTCCACTTT. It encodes CASSEPGTNSPLHF. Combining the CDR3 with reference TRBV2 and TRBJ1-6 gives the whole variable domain EPEVTQTPSHQVTQMGQEVILRCVPISNHLYFYWYRQILGQKVEFLVSFYNNEISEKSEIFDDQFSVERPDGSNFTLKIRSTKLEDSAMYFCASSEPGTNSPLHFGNGTRLTVT.